This paragraph covers one T cell receptor beta chain sequence. This sample was included in a study of shared T cell receptors in the human thymus. Repertoires were generated with immunoSEQ multiplex PCR, while TCRdb's copy carries only in-frame clones and drops some. The sample shows roughly 560,000 clones, 70% to 80% of them seen only once. CDR3 length: 16 amino acids. Trimming removed 3 bases from V and 6 bases from J; junction bases left unmatched: 8. Germline V gene sequence: CDR1 LNHDA, CDR2 SQIVND (reference sequence). These data were likewise used in another study, on human thymus T cells. According to that study: Resections were taken during corrective heart surgery, and the thymus tissue came from these. Unrelated individuals were reported by related research to share highly overlapping thymic repertoires.

This sequence was found in a boy under three years old with a congenital heart defect. The chain couples TRBV19 to TRBJ2-1; 10 bases line up with TRBD1. Input material: thymocytes. CDR3 sequence (DNA): TGTGCCAGTAGTATCGGGCCGGGACAGGGGTTCAATGAGCAGTTCTTC. Its protein is CASSIGPGQGFNEQFF.